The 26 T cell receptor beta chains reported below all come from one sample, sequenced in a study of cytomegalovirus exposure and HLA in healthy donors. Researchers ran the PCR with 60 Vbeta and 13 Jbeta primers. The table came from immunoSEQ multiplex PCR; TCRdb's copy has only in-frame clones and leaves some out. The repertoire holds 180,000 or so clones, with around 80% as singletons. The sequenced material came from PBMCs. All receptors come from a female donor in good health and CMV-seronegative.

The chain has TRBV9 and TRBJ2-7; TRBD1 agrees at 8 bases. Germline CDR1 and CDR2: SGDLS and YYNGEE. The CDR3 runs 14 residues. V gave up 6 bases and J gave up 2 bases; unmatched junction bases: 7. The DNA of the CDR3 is TGTGCCAGCAACAGAAGACAGGGGCCCTACGAGCAGTACTTC. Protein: CASNRRQGPYEQYF.

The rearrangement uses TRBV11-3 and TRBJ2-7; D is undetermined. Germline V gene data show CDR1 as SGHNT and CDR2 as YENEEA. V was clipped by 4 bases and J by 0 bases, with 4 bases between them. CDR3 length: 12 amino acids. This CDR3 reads CASSSGSYEQYF. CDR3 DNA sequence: TGTGCCAGCAGCTCGGGCTCCTACGAGCAGTACTTC.

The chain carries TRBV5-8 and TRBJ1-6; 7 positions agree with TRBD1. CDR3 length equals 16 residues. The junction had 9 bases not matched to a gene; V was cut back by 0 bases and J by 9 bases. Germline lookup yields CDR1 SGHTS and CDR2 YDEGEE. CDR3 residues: CASSLAGGGVSSPLHF. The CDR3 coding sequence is TGTGCCAGCAGCTTGGCCGGAGGGGGCGTTAGTTCACCCCTCCACTTT.

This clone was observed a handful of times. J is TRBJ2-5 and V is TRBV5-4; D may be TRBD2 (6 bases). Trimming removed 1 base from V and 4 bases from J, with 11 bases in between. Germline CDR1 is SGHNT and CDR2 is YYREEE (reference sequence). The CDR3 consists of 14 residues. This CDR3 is CASSLSGRGETQYF. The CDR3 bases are TGTGCCAGCAGCTTGAGCGGGCGCGGAGAGACCCAGTACTTC.

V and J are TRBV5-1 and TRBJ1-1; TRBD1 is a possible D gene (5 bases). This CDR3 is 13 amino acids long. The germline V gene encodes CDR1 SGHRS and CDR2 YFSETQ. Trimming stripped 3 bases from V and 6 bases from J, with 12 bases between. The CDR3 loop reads CASSSWTGAEAFF. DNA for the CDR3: TGCGCCAGCAGCTCCTGGACGGGGGCTGAAGCTTTCTTT.

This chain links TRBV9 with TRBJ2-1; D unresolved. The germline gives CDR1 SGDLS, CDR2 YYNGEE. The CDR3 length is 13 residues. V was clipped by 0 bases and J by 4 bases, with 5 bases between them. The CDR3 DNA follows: TGTGCCAGCAGCGTAGCGGAGTACAATGAGCAGTTCTTC. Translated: CASSVAEYNEQFF.

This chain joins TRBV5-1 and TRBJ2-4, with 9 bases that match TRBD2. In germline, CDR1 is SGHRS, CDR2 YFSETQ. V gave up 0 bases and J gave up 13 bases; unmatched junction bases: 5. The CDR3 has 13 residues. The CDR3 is CASSLERGGGQYF. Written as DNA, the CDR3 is TGCGCCAGCAGCTTGGAGCGCGGGGGGGGACAGTACTTC.

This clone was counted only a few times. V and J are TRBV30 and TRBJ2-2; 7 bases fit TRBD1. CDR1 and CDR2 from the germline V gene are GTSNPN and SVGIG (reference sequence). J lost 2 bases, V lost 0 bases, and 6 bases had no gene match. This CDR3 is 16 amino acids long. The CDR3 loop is CAWSVVTGPNTGELFF. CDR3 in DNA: TGTGCCTGGAGTGTCGTGACAGGGCCAAACACCGGGGAGCTGTTTTTT.

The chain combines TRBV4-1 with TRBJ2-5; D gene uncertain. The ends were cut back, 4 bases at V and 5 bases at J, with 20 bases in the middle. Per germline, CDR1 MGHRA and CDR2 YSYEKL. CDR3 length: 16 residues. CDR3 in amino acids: CASSLHPLVDGETQYF. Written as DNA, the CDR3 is TGCGCCAGCAGCCTCCACCCCCTAGTGGATGGGGAGACCCAGTACTTC.

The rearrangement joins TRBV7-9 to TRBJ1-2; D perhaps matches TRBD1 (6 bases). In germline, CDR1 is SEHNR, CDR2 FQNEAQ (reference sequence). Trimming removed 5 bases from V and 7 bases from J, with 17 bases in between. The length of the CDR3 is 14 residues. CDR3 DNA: TGTGCCAGCAGCCCTCGGGCGGGGGCGGTTGGCTACACCTTC. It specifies CASSPRAGAVGYTF.

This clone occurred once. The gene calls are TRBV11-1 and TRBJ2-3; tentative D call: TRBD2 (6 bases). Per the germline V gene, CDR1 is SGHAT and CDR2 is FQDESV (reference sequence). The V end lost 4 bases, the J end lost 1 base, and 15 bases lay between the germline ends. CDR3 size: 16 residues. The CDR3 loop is CASSSHSGAGTDTQYF. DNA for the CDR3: TGTGCCAGCAGCTCCCATAGCGGAGCCGGCACAGATACGCAGTATTTT.

CDR3 in DNA: TGTGCCAGCAGTGACCGGACAGCTGTACAAGAGACCCAGTACTTC. Amino acids: CASSDRTAVQETQYF. The chain uses TRBV6-1 and TRBJ2-5; TRBD1 is a possible D gene (6 bases). Trimming left V 3 bases short and J 2 bases short, with 13 bases between. In germline, CDR1 is MNHNS, CDR2 SASEGT. The CDR3 consists of 15 residues.

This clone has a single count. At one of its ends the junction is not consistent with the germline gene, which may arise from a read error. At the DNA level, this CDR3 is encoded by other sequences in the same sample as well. CDR3 protein: CASGLQESGANGLTF. DNA for the CDR3: TGTGCCAGCGGCCTACAGGAGTCTGGGGCCAACGGCCTGACTTTC. This chain uses TRBV6-5 with TRBJ2-6; perhaps TRBD1 as D (5 bases). Looked up from germline, CDR1 is MNHEY and CDR2 is SVGAGI. This CDR3 has 15 residues.

CDR3 region: CATSRRGSDTEAFF. The DNA of the CDR3 is TGTGCCACCAGCAGGAGAGGAAGTGATACTGAAGCTTTCTTT. J is TRBJ1-1 and V is TRBV15; D is unresolved. Trimming cost V 3 bases and J 5 bases, with 13 bases left between them. CDR3 length: 14 residues. Germline V gene sequence: CDR1 LNHNV, CDR2 YYDKDF (reference sequence).

The CDR3 DNA reads as TGTGCCAGCAGCCAAGGAGATGGGCCGGGACTGATAAACAATGAGCAGTTCTTC. As protein: CASSQGDGPGLINNEQFF. The rearrangement uses TRBV4-2 and TRBJ2-1, with a possible D match to TRBD2 (6 bases). V shed 1 base and J shed 5 bases, with 21 bases lying between them. Germline values: CDR1 LGHNA, CDR2 YNFKEQ. The CDR3 is 18 residues long.

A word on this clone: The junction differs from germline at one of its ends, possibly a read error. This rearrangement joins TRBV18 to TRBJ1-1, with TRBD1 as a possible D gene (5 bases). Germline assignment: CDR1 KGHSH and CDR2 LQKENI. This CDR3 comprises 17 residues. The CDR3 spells CASSLQGKGLKLSWGTF. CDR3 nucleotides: TGTGCCAGCTCACTGCAAGGCAAAGGACTGAAGCTTTCTTGGGGGACTTTT.

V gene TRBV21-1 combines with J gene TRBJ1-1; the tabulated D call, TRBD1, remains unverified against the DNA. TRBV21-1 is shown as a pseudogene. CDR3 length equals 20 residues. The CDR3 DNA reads TGTGCCAGCAGCAAAGTAGGGGGACAGGGGGGCGAAGGGTGGAACACTGAAGCTTTCTTT. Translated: CASSKVGGQGGEGWNTEAFF.

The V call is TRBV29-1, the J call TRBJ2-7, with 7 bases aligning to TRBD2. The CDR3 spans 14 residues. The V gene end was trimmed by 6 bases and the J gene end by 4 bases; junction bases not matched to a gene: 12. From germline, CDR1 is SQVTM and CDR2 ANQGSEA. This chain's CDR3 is CSVILLGGEYEQYF. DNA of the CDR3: TGCAGCGTCATCCTATTGGGGGGGGAGTACGAGCAGTACTTC.

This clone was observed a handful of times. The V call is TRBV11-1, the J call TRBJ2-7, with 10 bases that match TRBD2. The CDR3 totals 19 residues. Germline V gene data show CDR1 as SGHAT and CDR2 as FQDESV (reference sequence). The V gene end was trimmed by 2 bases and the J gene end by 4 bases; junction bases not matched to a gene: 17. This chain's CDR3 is CASSLNSFSPSGSIYEQYF. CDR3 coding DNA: TGTGCCAGCAGCTTAAACTCCTTTTCCCCTAGCGGGAGTATTTACGAGCAGTACTTC. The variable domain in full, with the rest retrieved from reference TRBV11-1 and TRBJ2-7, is EAEVAQSPRYKITEKSQAVAFWCDPISGHATLYWYRQILGQGPELLVQFQDESVVDDSQLPKDRFSAERLKGVDSTLKIQPAELGDSAMYLCASSLNSFSPSGSIYEQYFGPGTRLTVT.

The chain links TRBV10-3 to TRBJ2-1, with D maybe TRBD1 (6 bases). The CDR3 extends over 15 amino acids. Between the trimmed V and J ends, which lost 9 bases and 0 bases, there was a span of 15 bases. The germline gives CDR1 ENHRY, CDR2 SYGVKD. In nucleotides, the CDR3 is TGTGCCATTAACCGGGACATGAGCTCCTACAATGAGCAGTTCTTC. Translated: CAINRDMSSYNEQFF.

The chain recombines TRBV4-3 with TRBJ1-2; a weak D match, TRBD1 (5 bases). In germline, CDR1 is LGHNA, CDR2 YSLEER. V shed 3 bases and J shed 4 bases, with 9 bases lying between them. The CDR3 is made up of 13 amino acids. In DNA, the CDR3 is TGCGCCAGCAGCCACCGCGGGACCTATGGCTACACCTTC. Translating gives CASSHRGTYGYTF.

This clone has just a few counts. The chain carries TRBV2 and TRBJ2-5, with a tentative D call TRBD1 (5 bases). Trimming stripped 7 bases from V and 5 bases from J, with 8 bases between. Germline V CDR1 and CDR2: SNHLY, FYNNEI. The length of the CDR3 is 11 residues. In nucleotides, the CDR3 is TGTGCCAGCACCAGGGTGGAGACCCAGTACTTC. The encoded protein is CASTRVETQYF.

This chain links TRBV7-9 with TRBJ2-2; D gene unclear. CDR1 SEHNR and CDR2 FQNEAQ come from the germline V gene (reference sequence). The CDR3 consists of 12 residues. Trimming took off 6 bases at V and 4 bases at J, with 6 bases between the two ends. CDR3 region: CASRTTTGELFF. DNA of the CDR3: TGTGCCAGCAGAACAACCACCGGGGAGCTGTTTTTT.

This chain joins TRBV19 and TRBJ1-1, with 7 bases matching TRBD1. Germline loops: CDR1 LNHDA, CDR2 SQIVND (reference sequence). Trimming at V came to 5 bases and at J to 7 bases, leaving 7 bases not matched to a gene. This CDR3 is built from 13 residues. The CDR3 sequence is CASSLQGRSEAFF. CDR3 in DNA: TGTGCCAGTAGTTTACAGGGGAGGAGTGAAGCTTTCTTT. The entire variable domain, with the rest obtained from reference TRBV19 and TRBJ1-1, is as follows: DGGITQSPKYLFRKEGQNVTLSCEQNLNHDAMYWYRQDPGQGLRLIYYSQIVNDFQKGDIAEGYSVSREKKESFPLTVTSAQKNPTAFYLCASSLQGRSEAFFGQGTRLTVV.

CDR3 bases: TGTGCCAGCAGCTTCGTGGGAGCAATCTACGAGCAGTACTTC. Residues: CASSFVGAIYEQYF. V usage is TRBV7-2 and J usage is TRBJ2-7; possible D gene TRBD2, 5 bases. The CDR3 spans 14 residues. Germline values: CDR1 SGHTA, CDR2 FQGNSA. V lost 3 bases and J 3 bases, leaving 12 bases between the germline ends. Drawing the rest from reference TRBV7-2 and TRBJ2-7, the complete variable domain is GAGVSQSPSNKVTEKGKDVELRCDPISGHTALYWYRQSLGQGLEFLIYFQGNSAPDKSGLPSDRFSAERTGGSVSTLTIQRTQQEDSAVYLCASSFVGAIYEQYFGPGTRLTVT.

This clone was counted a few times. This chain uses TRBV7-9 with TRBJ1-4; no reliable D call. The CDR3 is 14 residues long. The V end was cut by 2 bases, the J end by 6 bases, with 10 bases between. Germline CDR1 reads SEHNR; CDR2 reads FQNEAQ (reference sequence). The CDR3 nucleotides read TGTGCCAGCAGCTTATCCAGACTTGATGAAAAACTGTTTTTT. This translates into CASSLSRLDEKLFF. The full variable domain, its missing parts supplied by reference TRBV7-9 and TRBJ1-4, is DTGVSQNPRHKITKRGQNVTFRCDPISEHNRLYWYRQTLGQGPEFLTYFQNEAQLEKSRLLSDRFSAERPKGSFSTLEIQRTEQGDSAMYLCASSLSRLDEKLFFGSGTQLSVL.